Listed here are 16 T cell receptor beta chains from one sample, sequenced in a study of shared clonotypes between healthy human individuals. Produced via immunoSEQ multiplex PCR; TCRdb's table is partial and in-frame only. The sample yields some 2,100,000 clones, 90% to 95% seen once. CD8 cells classed as naive were CD45RO-negative and positively selected for CCR7, excluding terminally differentiated effector memory CD45RA+ cells. Sequencing used naive CD8+ T cells from PBMCs. Receptors were obtained from a man between 18 and 35 years old in good health. Some clones in this sample may be carry-over from other donors' samples.

V and J are TRBV28 and TRBJ2-2, with TRBD1 matching over 7 bases. The J segment lost 6 bases and the V segment lost 6 bases, leaving 7 bases of the junction unmatched. The CDR3 covers 14 residues. Germline CDR1 MDHEN, CDR2 SYDVKM. The CDR3 sequence is CASRPQGVAGELFF. CDR3 sequence (DNA): TGTGCCAGCAGACCTCAGGGGGTTGCCGGGGAGCTGTTTTTT.

A note on this clone: This specimen includes other DNA sequences encoding the same CDR3. The chain recombines TRBV27 with TRBJ2-1; 10 bases are shared with TRBD2. Germline loops: CDR1 MNHEY, CDR2 SMNVEV (reference sequence). This CDR3 comprises 14 residues. V lost 6 bases, J lost 4 bases, and 3 bases stayed unmatched. The DNA for the CDR3 is TGTGCCAGCAGCGGGACTAGCGCTTACAATGAGCAGTTCTTC. Translating it yields CASSGTSAYNEQFF.

The J gene is TRBJ1-3, the V gene TRBV7-8; possibly TRBD1 for D (6 bases). CDR1 is SGHVS and CDR2 is FQNEAQ in the germline V gene. There are 16 residues in the CDR3. V was clipped by 2 bases and J by 0 bases, with 11 bases between them. The CDR3, as DNA: TGTGCCAGCAGCTTATTACAGGGCCTCTCTGGAAACACCATATATTTT. Its protein product is CASSLLQGLSGNTIYF.

This rearrangement joins TRBV11-2 to TRBJ2-3; 7 bases fit TRBD2. The CDR3 has 13 amino acids. The germline CDR1 and CDR2 sequences are SGHAT and FQNNGV. The junction had 1 base not matched to a gene; V was cut back by 5 bases and J by 2 bases. The CDR3 sequence: CASSRDYTDTQYF. CDR3 DNA: TGTGCCAGCAGCAGGGACTACACAGATACGCAGTATTTT.

The J gene is TRBJ2-7, the V gene TRBV19, with 9 bases that match TRBD2. Germline V CDR1 and CDR2: LNHDA, SQIVND (reference sequence). V lost 4 bases to trimming and J lost 6 bases; unmatched junction nucleotides: 13. CDR3 size: 16 residues. The CDR3 region has the DNA TGTGCCAGTAGTACCCAAGCGGGAGGAGGGTGGGTCGAGCAGTACTTC. It encodes CASSTQAGGGWVEQYF.

CDR3 sequence: CASSSSRMDGVGYTF. DNA for the CDR3: TGTGCCAGCAGCTCTAGTCGGATGGATGGGGTGGGCTACACCTTC. The chain combines TRBV7-2 with TRBJ1-2; no clear D. Trimming took off 4 bases at V and 8 bases at J, with 20 bases between the two ends. Germline V gene lookup returns CDR1 SGHTA and CDR2 FQGNSA. There are 15 residues in the CDR3. Filled out from reference TRBV7-2 and TRBJ1-2, the complete variable domain reads GAGVSQSPSNKVTEKGKDVELRCDPISGHTALYWYRQSLGQGLEFLIYFQGNSAPDKSGLPSDRFSAERTGGSVSTLTIQRTQQEDSAVYLCASSSSRMDGVGYTFGSGTRLTVV.

The chain couples TRBV28 to TRBJ2-1; 16 bases align to TRBD2. The CDR3 runs to 17 residues. Trimming at V came to 5 bases and at J to 9 bases, leaving 10 bases not matched to a gene. Germline CDR1 MDHEN, CDR2 SYDVKM. The DNA for the CDR3 is TGTGCCAGCAGTCCGGGACTAGCGGGAGGGTTGTTTCGTGAGCAGTTCTTC. This encodes CASSPGLAGGLFREQFF.

V gene TRBV5-1 combines with J gene TRBJ1-4; D gene uncertain. The CDR3 extends over 17 amino acids. The V gene lost 0 bases and the J gene lost 0 bases, with 12 bases spanning the gap. Germline values: CDR1 SGHRS, CDR2 YFSETQ. DNA of the CDR3: TGCGCCAGCAGCTTGGCCAACAGCGAAGCAACTAATGAAAAACTGTTTTTT. It specifies CASSLANSEATNEKLFF.

This clone has just one count. The J gene is TRBJ2-1, the V gene TRBV9, with D perhaps TRBD1 or TRBD2 (5 bases each). The ends were cut back, 1 base at V and 7 bases at J, with 15 bases in the middle. Germline values: CDR1 SGDLS, CDR2 YYNGEE. This CDR3 has 15 amino acids. CDR3 DNA sequence: TGTGCCAGCAGCGTACTACCCGACAGAGGGAATGAGCAGTTCTTC. Translating gives CASSVLPDRGNEQFF.

V usage is TRBV7-2 and J usage is TRBJ1-4; D is unclear. Germline V gives CDR1 SGHTA, CDR2 FQGNSA. This CDR3 region has 15 residues. Trimming removed 1 base at V and 7 bases at J, with 13 bases between. The CDR3 here is CASSLDWGSSEKLFF. CDR3 sequence (DNA): TGTGCCAGCAGCTTAGATTGGGGAAGTTCTGAAAAACTGTTTTTT.

This sequence joins TRBV2 and TRBJ2-5; TRBD2 matches at 9 bases. The CDR3 has 18 amino acids. V shed 5 bases, J shed 5 bases, and the junction held 18 bases outside the gene matches. Germline values: CDR1 SNHLY, CDR2 FYNNEI. The CDR3 is CASSPQEGVAGVRETQYF. As DNA, the CDR3 is TGTGCCAGCAGTCCCCAAGAGGGGGTAGCGGGAGTCAGGGAGACCCAGTACTTC.

In DNA, the CDR3 is TGTGCCGGAAGACTAGCGGGAGTCGGGCCCTACAATGAGCAGTTCTTC. It encodes CAGRLAGVGPYNEQFF. J is TRBJ2-1 and V is TRBV7-9; TRBD2 aligns across 12 bases. This CDR3 comprises 16 residues. The germline CDR1 and CDR2 sequences are SEHNR and FQNEAQ (reference sequence). V shed 11 bases, J shed 2 bases, and the junction held 10 bases outside the gene matches.

The chain is built from TRBV19 and TRBJ1-2; 10 bases map to TRBD1. This CDR3 contains 14 residues. Germline loops: CDR1 LNHDA, CDR2 SQIVND (reference sequence). V lost 6 bases and J lost 5; bases outside the gene matches: 6. The CDR3, as DNA: TGTGCCAGTAGAAACCGGGACAGGGGATATGGCTACACCTTC. Translating it yields CASRNRDRGYGYTF.

The chain has TRBV11-3 and TRBJ2-3; 9 nucleotides agree with TRBD2. The junction had 6 bases not matched to a gene; V was cut back by 5 bases and J by 3 bases. This CDR3 is built from 15 residues. The germline CDR1 and CDR2 sequences are SGHNT and YENEEA. The CDR3, as DNA: TGTGCCAGCAGCCCAGAGGGACTAGCAACAGATACGCAGTATTTT. The encoded protein is CASSPEGLATDTQYF.

The chain has TRBV19 and TRBJ1-2; possibly TRBD1 for D (5 bases). This CDR3 comprises 12 residues. Trimming left V 9 bases short and J 3 bases short, with 11 bases between. The germline V gene has CDR1 LNHDA and CDR2 SQIVND (reference sequence). The CDR3 region is CASGDLYYGYTF. The CDR3 DNA follows: TGTGCCAGCGGGGACCTCTACTATGGCTACACCTTC.

The CDR3: CASSSRGSPSYEQYF. For the CDR3, the DNA is TGTGCCAGCAGCTCCCGGGGGTCACCCTCCTACGAGCAGTACTTC. The V gene is TRBV7-9, the J gene TRBJ2-7; D may be TRBD2 (6 bases). The germline gives CDR1 SEHNR, CDR2 FQNEAQ (reference sequence). Trimming took off 4 bases at V and 0 bases at J, with 13 bases between the two ends. The CDR3 is made up of 15 amino acids.